This T cell receptor (beta chain) is from a study of blood T cells in healthy people across ages. The CDR3 is made up of 18 amino acids. The germline gives CDR1 SNHLY, CDR2 FYNNEI. J gave up 2 bases and V 1 base, and 2 bases lay outside the gene matches. The use of a sample-barcoded 5' primer and a J-beta primer mix characterized a second PCR of 7 to 11 cycles. TCRdb used MiXCR to reprocess the 5' RACE reads, holding one entry per CDR3 protein. The repertoire holds 800,000 to 1,300,000 distinct CDR3 sequences, with under 30% as singletons. These data also featured in a second study, about T cells of mothers and their children.

This receptor was identified in a girl aged 2-10 years in good health. The V and J genes are TRBV2 and TRBJ2-1; TRBD2 matches 16 bases. Sequenced: blood. CDR3 coding DNA: TGTGCCAGCAGTGAAGGGGGACTAGCGGGAGGGGCCTACAATGAGCAGTTCTTC. It is translated as CASSEGGLAGGAYNEQFF.